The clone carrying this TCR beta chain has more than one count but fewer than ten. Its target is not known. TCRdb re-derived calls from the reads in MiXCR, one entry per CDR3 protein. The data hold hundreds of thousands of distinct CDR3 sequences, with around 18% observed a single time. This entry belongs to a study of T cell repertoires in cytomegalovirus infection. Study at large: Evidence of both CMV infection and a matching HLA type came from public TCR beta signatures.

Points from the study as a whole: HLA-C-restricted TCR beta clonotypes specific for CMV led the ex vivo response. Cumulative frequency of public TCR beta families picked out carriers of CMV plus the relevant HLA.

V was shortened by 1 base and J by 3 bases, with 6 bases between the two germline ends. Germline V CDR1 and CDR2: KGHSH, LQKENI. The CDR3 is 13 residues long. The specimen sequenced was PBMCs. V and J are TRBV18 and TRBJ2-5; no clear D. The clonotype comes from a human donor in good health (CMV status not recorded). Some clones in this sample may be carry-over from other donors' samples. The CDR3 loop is CASSPLVEETQYF. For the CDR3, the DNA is TGTGCCAGCTCACCACTGGTGGAAGAGACCCAGTACTTC.